This note documents a single T cell receptor (beta chain) sequence. The data stem from a study of cytomegalovirus exposure and HLA in healthy donors. PCR was performed using 60 Vbeta and 13 Jbeta primers. The method was immunoSEQ multiplex PCR; TCRdb's version includes in-frame clones alone and lacks a portion of them. The repertoire holds some 130,000 clones, around 63% seen once, with 1.6% in the top ten. V lost 8 bases to trimming and J lost 6 bases, with 20 bases between them. The CDR3 runs to 15 residues. Per germline, CDR1 MDHEN and CDR2 SYDVKM. V usage is TRBV28 and J usage is TRBJ1-5; D not certain. Sequences were obtained from PBMCs. This receptor was identified in a human donor in good health. The CDR3 sequence is CASCPLRGEVQPQHF. The CDR3 nucleotides read TGTGCCAGCTGTCCCTTACGGGGTGAGGTTCAGCCCCAGCATTTT.